This T cell receptor beta chain was documented in a study of control samples from healthy donors and cancer patients. Germline V gene data show CDR1 as LNHDA and CDR2 as SQIVND (reference sequence). The V gene lost 5 bases and the J gene lost 4 bases, with 11 bases spanning the gap. This CDR3 is 13 amino acids long. Assay used: immunoSEQ multiplex PCR; TCRdb lists only in-frame clones, some missing. The table records roughly 130,000 clones, around 94% of them present only once. The sample was PBMCs. The chain is built from TRBV19 and TRBJ1-2, with unresolved D. The TCR originated in a man aged 60 to 75 with colorectal cancer. The DNA of the CDR3 is TGTGCCAGTAGTCACGGAGGAAGCTATGGCTACACCTTC. It encodes CASSHGGSYGYTF.